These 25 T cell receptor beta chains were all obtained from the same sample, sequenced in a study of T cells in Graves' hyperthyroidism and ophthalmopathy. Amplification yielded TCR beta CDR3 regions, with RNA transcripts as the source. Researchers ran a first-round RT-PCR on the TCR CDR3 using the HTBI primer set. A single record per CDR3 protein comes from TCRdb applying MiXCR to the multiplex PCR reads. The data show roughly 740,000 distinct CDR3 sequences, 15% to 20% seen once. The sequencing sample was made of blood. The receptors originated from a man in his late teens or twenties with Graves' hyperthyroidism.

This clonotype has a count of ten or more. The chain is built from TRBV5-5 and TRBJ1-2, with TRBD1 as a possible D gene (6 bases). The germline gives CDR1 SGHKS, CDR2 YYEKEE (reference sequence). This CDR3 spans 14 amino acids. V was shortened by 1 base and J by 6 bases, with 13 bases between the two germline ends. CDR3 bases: TGTGCCAGCAGCTTGCCCTCGGGGGGCCATGGCTACACCTTC. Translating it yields CASSLPSGGHGYTF. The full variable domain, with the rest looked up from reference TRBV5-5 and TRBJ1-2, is DAGVTQSPTHLIKTRGQQVTLRCSPISGHKSVSWYQQVLGQGPQFIFQYYEKEERGRGNFPDRFSARQFPNYSSELNVNALLLGDSALYLCASSLPSGGHGYTFGSGTRLTVV.

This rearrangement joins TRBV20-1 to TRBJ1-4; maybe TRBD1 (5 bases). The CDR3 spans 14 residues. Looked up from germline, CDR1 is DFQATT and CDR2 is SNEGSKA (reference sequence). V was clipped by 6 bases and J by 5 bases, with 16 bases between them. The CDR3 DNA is TGCAGTGCAACTACCACAGGCGGGAATGAAAAACTGTTTTTT. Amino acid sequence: CSATTTGGNEKLFF.

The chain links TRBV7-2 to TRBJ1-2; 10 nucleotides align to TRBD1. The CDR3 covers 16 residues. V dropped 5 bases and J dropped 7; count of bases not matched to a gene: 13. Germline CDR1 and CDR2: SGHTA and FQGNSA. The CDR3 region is CASSAGQGVLSSGYTF. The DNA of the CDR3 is TGTGCCAGCAGCGCCGGACAGGGGGTCCTCTCGAGTGGCTACACCTTC.

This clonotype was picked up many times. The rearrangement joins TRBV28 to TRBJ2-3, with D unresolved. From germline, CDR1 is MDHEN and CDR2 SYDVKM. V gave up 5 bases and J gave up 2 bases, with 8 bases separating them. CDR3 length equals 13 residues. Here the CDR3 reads CASSPATTDTQYF. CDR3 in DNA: TGTGCCAGCAGTCCCGCGACCACAGATACGCAGTATTTT.

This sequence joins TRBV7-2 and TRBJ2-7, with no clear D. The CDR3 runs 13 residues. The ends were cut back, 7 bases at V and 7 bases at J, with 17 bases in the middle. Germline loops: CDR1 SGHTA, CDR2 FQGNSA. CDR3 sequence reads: CASTPSYDGEQYF. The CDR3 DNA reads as TGTGCCAGCACCCCCAGTTATGATGGTGAGCAGTACTTC.

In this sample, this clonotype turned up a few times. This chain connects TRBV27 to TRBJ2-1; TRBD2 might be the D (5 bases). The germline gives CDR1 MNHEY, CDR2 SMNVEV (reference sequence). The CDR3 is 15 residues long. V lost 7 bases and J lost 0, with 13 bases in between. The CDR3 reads CASTEGQSSYNEQFF. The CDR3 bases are TGTGCCAGCACCGAGGGCCAGAGCTCCTACAATGAGCAGTTCTTC.

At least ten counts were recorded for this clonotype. The CDR3 is CASMTVYNEQFF. In DNA form, the CDR3 reads TGTGCCAGCATGACCGTTTACAATGAGCAGTTCTTC. The chain carries TRBV28 and TRBJ2-1; no clear D. V was pared by 7 bases and J by 4 bases, with 8 bases between. Germline-derived CDR1 and CDR2 are MDHEN and SYDVKM. The CDR3 is 12 amino acids.

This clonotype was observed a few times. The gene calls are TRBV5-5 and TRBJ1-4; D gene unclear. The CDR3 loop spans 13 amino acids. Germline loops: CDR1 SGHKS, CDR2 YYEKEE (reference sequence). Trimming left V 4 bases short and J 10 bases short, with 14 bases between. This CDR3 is CASSPTVGRKLFF. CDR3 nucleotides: TGTGCCAGCAGCCCCACAGTTGGGCGAAAACTGTTTTTT.

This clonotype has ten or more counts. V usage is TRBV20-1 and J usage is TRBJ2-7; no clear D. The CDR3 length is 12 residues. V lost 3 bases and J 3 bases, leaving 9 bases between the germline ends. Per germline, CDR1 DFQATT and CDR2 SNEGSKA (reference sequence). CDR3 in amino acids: CSASPSFYEQYF. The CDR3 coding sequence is TGCAGTGCTAGTCCTAGTTTCTACGAGCAGTACTTC.

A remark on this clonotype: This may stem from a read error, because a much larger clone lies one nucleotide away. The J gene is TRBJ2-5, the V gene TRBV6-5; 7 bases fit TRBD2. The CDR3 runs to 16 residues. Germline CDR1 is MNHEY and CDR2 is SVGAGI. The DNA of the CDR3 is TGTGCCAGCGGTTACTCGACGGGAGGCCTCCAAGAGACCCAGTACTTC. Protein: CASGYSTGGLQETQYF.

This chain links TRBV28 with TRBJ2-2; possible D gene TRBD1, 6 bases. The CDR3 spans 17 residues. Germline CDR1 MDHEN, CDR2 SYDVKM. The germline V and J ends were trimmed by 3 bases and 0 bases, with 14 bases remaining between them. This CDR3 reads CASSFFGRTANTGELFF. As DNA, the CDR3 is TGTGCCAGCAGTTTTTTTGGCCGGACAGCGAACACCGGGGAGCTGTTTTTT.

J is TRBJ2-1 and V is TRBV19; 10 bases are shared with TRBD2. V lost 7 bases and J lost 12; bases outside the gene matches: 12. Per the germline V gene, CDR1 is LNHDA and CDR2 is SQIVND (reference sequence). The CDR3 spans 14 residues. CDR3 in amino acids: CASNRAGGPGWQFF. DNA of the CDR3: TGTGCCAGTAATCGAGCGGGAGGGCCAGGTTGGCAGTTCTTC.

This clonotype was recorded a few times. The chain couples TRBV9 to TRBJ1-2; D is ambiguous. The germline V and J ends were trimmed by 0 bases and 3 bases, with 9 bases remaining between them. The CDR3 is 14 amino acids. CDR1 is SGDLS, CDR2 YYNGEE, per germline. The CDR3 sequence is CASSVADADYGYTF. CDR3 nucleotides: TGTGCCAGCAGCGTAGCTGACGCTGACTATGGCTACACCTTC.

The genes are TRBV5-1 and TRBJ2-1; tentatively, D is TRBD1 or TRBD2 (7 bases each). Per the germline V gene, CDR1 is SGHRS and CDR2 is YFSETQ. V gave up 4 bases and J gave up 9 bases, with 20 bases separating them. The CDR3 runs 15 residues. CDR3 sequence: CASSPDRTGGGEQFF. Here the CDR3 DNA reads TGCGCCAGCAGCCCTGATCGGACAGGCGGGGGTGAGCAGTTCTTC.

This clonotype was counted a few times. CDR3 sequence reads: CASSFLAGSEQFF. CDR3 DNA sequence: TGTGCCAGCAGCTTTCTAGCGGGGAGTGAGCAGTTCTTC. J is TRBJ2-1 and V is TRBV11-2, with 9 nucleotides matching TRBD2. Germline V gene lookup returns CDR1 SGHAT and CDR2 FQNNGV. Germline trimming cut 3 bases from V and 9 bases from J; bases unmatched to any gene: 3. This CDR3 is 13 amino acids long.

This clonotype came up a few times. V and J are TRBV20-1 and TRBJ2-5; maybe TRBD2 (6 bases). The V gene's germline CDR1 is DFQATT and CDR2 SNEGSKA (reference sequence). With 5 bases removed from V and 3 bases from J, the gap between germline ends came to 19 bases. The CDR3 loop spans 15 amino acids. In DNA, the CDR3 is TGCAGTGCTCAAATCTGGGGGGAGGCCGAAGAGACCCAGTACTTC. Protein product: CSAQIWGEAEETQYF.

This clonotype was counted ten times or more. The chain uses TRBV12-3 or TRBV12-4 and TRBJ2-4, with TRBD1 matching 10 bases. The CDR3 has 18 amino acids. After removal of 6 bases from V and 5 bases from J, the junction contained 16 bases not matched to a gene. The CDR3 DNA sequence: TGTGCCAGCAGCCCCCCACCTCGGGGACAGGGGAGAGAAAACATTCAGTACTTC. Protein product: CASSPPPRGQGRENIQYF.

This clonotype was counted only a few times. Here the CDR3 reads CASSFMNAPYNEQFF. The CDR3 nucleotides read TGTGCCAGCAGCTTTATGAACGCCCCCTACAATGAGCAGTTCTTC. The chain uses TRBV7-8 and TRBJ2-1; D is uncertain. V lost 3 bases and J 2 bases, leaving 11 bases between the germline ends. Germline V lookup: CDR1 SGHVS, CDR2 FQNEAQ. The length of the CDR3 is 15 residues.

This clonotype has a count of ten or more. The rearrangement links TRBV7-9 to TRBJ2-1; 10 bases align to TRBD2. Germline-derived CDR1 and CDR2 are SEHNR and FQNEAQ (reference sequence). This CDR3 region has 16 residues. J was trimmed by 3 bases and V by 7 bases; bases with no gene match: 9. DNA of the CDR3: TGTGCCAGCACCAAGACCGGGACTAGCGTCTACAATGAGCAGTTCTTC. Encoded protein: CASTKTGTSVYNEQFF. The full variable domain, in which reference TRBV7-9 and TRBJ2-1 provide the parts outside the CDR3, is DTGVSQNPRHKITKRGQNVTFRCDPISEHNRLYWYRQTLGQGPEFLTYFQNEAQLEKSRLLSDRFSAERPKGSFSTLEIQRTEQGDSAMYLCASTKTGTSVYNEQFFGPGTRLTVL.

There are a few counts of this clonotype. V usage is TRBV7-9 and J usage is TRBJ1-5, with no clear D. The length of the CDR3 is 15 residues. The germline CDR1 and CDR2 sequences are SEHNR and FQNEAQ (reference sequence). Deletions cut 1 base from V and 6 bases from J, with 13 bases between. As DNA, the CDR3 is TGTGCCAGCAGCTTAGGAGGTAAAGGACCTCAGCCCCAGCATTTT. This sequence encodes CASSLGGKGPQPQHF.

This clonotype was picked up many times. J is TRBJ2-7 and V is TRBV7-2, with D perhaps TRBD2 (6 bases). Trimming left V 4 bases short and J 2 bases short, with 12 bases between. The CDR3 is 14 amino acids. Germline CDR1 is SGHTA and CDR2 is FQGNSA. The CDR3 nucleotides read TGTGCCAGCAGCTACTCGGCTAGCGCCTACGAGCAGTACTTC. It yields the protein CASSYSASAYEQYF.

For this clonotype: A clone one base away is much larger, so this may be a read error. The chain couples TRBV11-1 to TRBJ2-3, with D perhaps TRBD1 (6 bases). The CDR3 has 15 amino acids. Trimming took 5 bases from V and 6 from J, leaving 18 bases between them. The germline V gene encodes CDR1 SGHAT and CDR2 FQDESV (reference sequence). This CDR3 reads CASSPGTAQGDTQYF. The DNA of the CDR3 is TGTGCCAGCAGCCCTGGGACCGCCCAGGGGGATACGCAGTATTTT.

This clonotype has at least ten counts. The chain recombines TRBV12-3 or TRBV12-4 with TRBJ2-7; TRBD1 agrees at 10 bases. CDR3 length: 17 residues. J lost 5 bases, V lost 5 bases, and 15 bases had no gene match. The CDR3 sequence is CASSTHEGTGVWNEQYF. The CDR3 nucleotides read TGTGCCAGCAGTACCCACGAAGGGACAGGGGTCTGGAACGAGCAGTACTTC.

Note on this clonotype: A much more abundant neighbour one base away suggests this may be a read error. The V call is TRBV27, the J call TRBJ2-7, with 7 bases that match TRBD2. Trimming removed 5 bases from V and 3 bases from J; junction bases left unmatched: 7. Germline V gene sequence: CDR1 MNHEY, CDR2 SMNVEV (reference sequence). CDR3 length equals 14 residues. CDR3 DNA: TGTGCCAGCAGTGTGACTAGCAGACTCTACGAGCAGTACTTC. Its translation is CASSVTSRLYEQYF.

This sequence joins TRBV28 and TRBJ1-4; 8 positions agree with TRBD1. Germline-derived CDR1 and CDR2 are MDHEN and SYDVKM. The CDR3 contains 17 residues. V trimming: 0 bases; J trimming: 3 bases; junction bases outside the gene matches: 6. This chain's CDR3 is CASSLWDRARANEKLFF. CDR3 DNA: TGTGCCAGCAGTTTATGGGACAGGGCAAGAGCTAATGAAAAACTGTTTTTT.